Sequencing of this T cell receptor beta chain was carried out in a study of blood T cell repertoires in COVID-19. Overall study context: Samples taken during acute and convalescent COVID-19 were collected in the United States, Italy and Spain. Sample material is recorded as cDNA or gDNA derived from T cells, B-cell-depleted T cells, or PBMCs.

Per the original data handling: Amplification with reference gene primers provided the estimates of nucleated cell counts. Produced via immunoSEQ multiplex PCR; TCRdb's table is partial and in-frame only. Clone size and V and J calls were adopted from that table, with D and trimming inferred from the DNA. Of roughly 210,000 clones detected, roughly nine tenths appear once; the ten largest clones hold more than 1.5%. This CDR3 is built from 14 residues. The V gene's germline CDR1 is SGHKS and CDR2 YYEKEE (reference sequence). V lost 0 bases and J 0 bases, leaving 7 bases between the germline ends. This clonotype was sampled from a man in his sixties or seventies with acute or convalescent COVID-19. Sequencing input: peripheral blood. V and J are TRBV5-5 and TRBJ2-7; D is uncertain. CDR3 bases: TGTGCCAGCAGCTTGGTGGTGAGCTCCTACGAGCAGTACTTC. The encoded protein is CASSLVVSSYEQYF. The whole variable domain, remainder taken from reference TRBV5-5 and TRBJ2-7, is DAGVTQSPTHLIKTRGQQVTLRCSPISGHKSVSWYQQVLGQGPQFIFQYYEKEERGRGNFPDRFSARQFPNYSSELNVNALLLGDSALYLCASSLVVSSYEQYFGPGTRLTVT.